The T cell receptor (beta chain) under discussion was sequenced for a study of cytomegalovirus exposure and HLA in healthy donors. V was pared by 4 bases and J by 5 bases, with 8 bases of the junction left unmatched. The CDR3 loop spans 14 amino acids. Germline V gene lookup returns CDR1 SGDLS and CDR2 YYNGEE. Produced via immunoSEQ multiplex PCR; TCRdb's table is partial and in-frame only. Of about 200,000 clones detected, around 87% appear once; the ten largest clones hold 2% to 2.5%. The rearrangement joins TRBV9 to TRBJ2-7; TRBD1 aligns across 8 bases. This clonotype originated in a woman aged 18-35 years in good health and CMV-seropositive. Sequenced: PBMCs. Written as DNA, the CDR3 is TGTGCCAGCAGCATCGACAGGGGCCCCAACGAGCAGTACTTC. It codes for CASSIDRGPNEQYF. Full variable domain (outside the CDR3, taken from reference TRBV9 and TRBJ2-7): DSGVTQTPKHLITATGQRVTLRCSPRSGDLSVYWYQQSLDQGLQFLIQYYNGEERAKGNILERFSAQQFPDLHSELNLSSLELGDSALYFCASSIDRGPNEQYFGPGTRLTVT.